This TCR beta chain is from a study of lymphopenia after photon versus proton radiotherapy. This CDR3 contains 12 residues. Looked up from germline, CDR1 is KGHSH and CDR2 is LQKENI. The V segment lost 5 bases and the J segment 7 bases; nucleotides outside the gene matches: 2. Data came from immunoSEQ multiplex PCR; TCRdb stores just in-frame clones and leaves some out. The sample records 75,000 to 95,000 clones, 65% to 85% being singletons. Sequenced material: peripheral blood, taken from a patient treated with proton-based radiotherapy. This sequence was found in a man aged 55-75 years with pancreatic cancer. This chain connects TRBV18 to TRBJ2-1; the match to TRBD1 covers 7 bases. CDR3 loop: CASSSTGNEQFF. The CDR3 region has the DNA TGTGCCAGCTCATCGACAGGGAATGAGCAGTTCTTC.